The entry that follows covers one TCR beta chain sequence. Its antigen remains unidentified. J was trimmed by 3 bases and V by 3 bases; bases with no gene match: 6. This CDR3 region has 15 residues. CDR1 is SGDLS, CDR2 YYNGEE, per germline. In TCRdb, the 5' RACE reads were re-called with MiXCR into one record per CDR3 protein. The repertoire holds fewer than 500,000 distinct CDR3 sequences, with 18% as singletons. The sample comes from a study of T cells after yellow fever vaccination. Points from the study as a whole: Post-booster repertoires contained most primary-vaccination clones again (roughly 97% CD4, around 88% CD8).

Source: PBMCs, taken before the yellow fever booster vaccination. The TCR was taken from a man aged 18 to 29 who received the YFV17D yellow fever vaccine. This rearrangement joins TRBV9 to TRBJ2-1, with 7 bases lining up with TRBD1. The CDR3 here is CASSADPGGYNEQFF. DNA for the CDR3: TGTGCCAGCAGCGCGGATCCAGGGGGCTACAATGAGCAGTTCTTC.